Here is one T cell receptor (beta chain) with its context. Its antigen is not known. The people who gave samples were healthy Caucasians from Russia, aged about 6 to 95. This specimen comes from a study of blood T cells in healthy people across ages. A second 7 to 11 cycle PCR used barcoded and J-beta primers. Paired-end reads containing CDR3 totaled no fewer than 2.5 million for each sample. In TCRdb, the 5' RACE reads were re-called with MiXCR into one record per CDR3 protein. This sample has some 1,500,000 distinct CDR3 sequences, with roughly 43% found just once. CDR1 is KGHDR and CDR2 is SFDVKD in the germline V gene. The V and J ends lost 3 bases and 0 bases respectively, with 11 bases between them. The CDR3 extends over 16 amino acids. The study, taken as a whole, reports: Estimated diversity that came from one million T cells was considered an underestimate.

The sequenced sample was blood. The TCR comes from a woman between 18 and 29 years old in good health. The rearrangement joins TRBV24-1 to TRBJ2-1; unclear D gene. The CDR3 DNA is TGTGCCACCAGTGATCGGGCAGTCCTCTCCTACAATGAGCAGTTCTTC. Its translation: CATSDRAVLSYNEQFF.